The 21 T cell receptor beta chains given below trace back to one sample, sequenced in a study of blood T cell repertoires in COVID-19. Only in-frame clones appear in the TCRdb table, and some are missing; sequencing was by immunoSEQ multiplex PCR. This table has 300,000 or so clones, more than 70% appearing once. The sample consisted of peripheral blood. The receptors originated from a woman aged 25-40 years who had recovered from COVID-19.

The genes are TRBV7-8 and TRBJ2-5, with D maybe TRBD2 (6 bases). CDR1 is SGHVS and CDR2 is FQNEAQ in the germline V gene. The CDR3 is 16 amino acids. Trimming removed 2 bases from V and 5 bases from J, with 18 bases in between. The CDR3 sequence: CASSLSHSGEGETQYF. DNA for the CDR3: TGTGCCAGCAGCTTAAGTCATTCGGGAGAGGGGGAGACCCAGTACTTC.

This clone was detected only once. The rearrangement uses TRBV6-6 and TRBJ2-7, with TRBD2 matching 10 bases. J lost 2 bases, V lost 6 bases, and 1 base had no gene match. There are 13 residues in the CDR3. Germline V gives CDR1 MNHNY, CDR2 SVGAGI (reference sequence). CDR3 nucleotides: TGTGCCAGCAGGAGCGGGGGGGCCTACGAGCAGTACTTC. As protein: CASRSGGAYEQYF.

This clone occurred a few times. The gene calls are TRBV5-6 and TRBJ2-1; D is perhaps TRBD2 (6 bases). Trimming left V 0 bases short and J 5 bases short, with 12 bases between. In germline, CDR1 is SGHDT, CDR2 YYEEEE. The CDR3 is 15 amino acids. This chain's CDR3 is CASSLVEGRDNEQFF. CDR3 in DNA: TGTGCCAGCAGCTTGGTGGAGGGAAGAGACAATGAGCAGTTCTTC.

This clone was seen only once. The V and J genes are TRBV6-2 or TRBV6-3 and TRBJ2-7; no firm D call. The CDR3 totals 15 residues. Germline V gene lookup returns CDR1 MNHEY and CDR2 SVGEGT. V lost 0 bases and J lost 2, with 11 bases in between. CDR3 sequence reads: CASSYSPRKPYEQYF. DNA of the CDR3: TGTGCCAGCAGTTACTCTCCCCGTAAGCCCTACGAGCAGTACTTC.

CDR3 sequence (DNA): TGTGCCAGCAGCCCCTGGACAGGGACCCTACAAGAGACCCAGTACTTC. As protein: CASSPWTGTLQETQYF. The chain recombines TRBV3-1 (or the pseudogene TRBV3-2) with TRBJ2-5; 8 positions match TRBD1. Germline V gene data show CDR1 as LGHDT and CDR2 as YNNKEL (reference sequence). The CDR3 sequence is 16 residues long. After removal of 4 bases from V and 2 bases from J, the junction contained 9 bases not matched to a gene.

The chain carries TRBV28 and TRBJ1-1; D is unresolved. The CDR3 length is 12 residues. Germline assignment: CDR1 MDHEN and CDR2 SYDVKM. V lost 6 bases and J 3 bases, leaving 8 bases between the germline ends. CDR3 amino acids: CASRLEDTEAFF. In DNA form, the CDR3 reads TGTGCCAGCAGACTAGAGGACACTGAAGCTTTCTTT.

V gene TRBV15 combines with J gene TRBJ2-5; 8 nucleotides match TRBD1. This CDR3 contains 14 residues. The ends lost 3 bases at V and 1 base at J; junction bases unmatched: 1. Germline V CDR1 and CDR2: LNHNV, YYDKDF (reference sequence). The CDR3 loop reads CATSRDRAQETQYF. The CDR3 DNA reads as TGTGCCACCAGCAGGGACAGGGCCCAAGAGACCCAGTACTTC.

This chain connects TRBV7-8 to TRBJ1-1; D gene ambiguous. The CDR3 length is 14 residues. V was shortened by 2 bases and J by 0 bases, with 7 bases between the two germline ends. Germline V CDR1 and CDR2: SGHVS, FQNEAQ. CDR3 in amino acids: CASSLTGVNTEAFF. CDR3 coding DNA: TGTGCCAGCAGCTTAACCGGGGTGAACACTGAAGCTTTCTTT.

V gene TRBV6-6 combines with J gene TRBJ1-1; D might be TRBD1 (6 bases). Germline CDR1 MNHNY, CDR2 SVGAGI (reference sequence). V was cut by 2 bases and J by 1 base, with 14 bases left in between. The CDR3 covers 16 residues. For the CDR3, the DNA is TGTGCCAGCAGTTACCCCAACAGGGCTACGAACACTGAAGCTTTCTTT. Protein sequence: CASSYPNRATNTEAFF.

This chain connects TRBV28 to TRBJ1-2; D is ambiguous. Germline assignment: CDR1 MDHEN and CDR2 SYDVKM. V dropped 5 bases and J dropped 6 bases, with 13 bases sitting between them. The CDR3 covers 13 residues. CDR3 residues: CASSPSDGDGYTF. The DNA of the CDR3 is TGTGCCAGCAGTCCATCGGACGGGGATGGCTACACCTTC.

This chain connects TRBV29-1 to TRBJ2-4; 8 positions match TRBD1. V was clipped by 3 bases and J by 1 base; unmatched bases: 5. Germline-derived CDR1 and CDR2 are SQVTM and ANQGSEA. The CDR3 covers 15 residues. The DNA of the CDR3 is TGCAGCGTTGAGGTACAGGGGGTGGCCAAAAACATTCAGTACTTC. Protein sequence: CSVEVQGVAKNIQYF.

To note about this clone: Other DNA sequences of this sample code for an identical CDR3. The CDR3 nucleotides read TGTGCCAGCAGCCAAGATCACAGGGTAGACTATGGCTACACCTTC. Its protein product is CASSQDHRVDYGYTF. This chain links TRBV3-1 (or the pseudogene TRBV3-2) with TRBJ1-2; perhaps TRBD1 as D (6 bases). The CDR3 contains 15 residues. Trimming stripped 0 bases from V and 3 bases from J, with 11 bases between. Per the germline V gene, CDR1 is LGHDT and CDR2 is YNNKEL (reference sequence).

The chain employs TRBV5-8 and TRBJ1-6; the D gene is possibly TRBD1 (6 bases). The V end lost 4 bases, the J end lost 9 bases, and 17 bases lay between the germline ends. Per germline, CDR1 SGHTS and CDR2 YDEGEE. CDR3 size: 15 residues. CDR3 region: CASSVRQVWGSPLHF. Here the CDR3 DNA reads TGTGCCAGCAGCGTGAGACAGGTCTGGGGTTCACCCCTCCACTTT.

V gene TRBV9 combines with J gene TRBJ1-2; TRBD1 matches at 8 bases. Germline CDR1 is SGDLS and CDR2 is YYNGEE. J gave up 7 bases and V 3 bases, and 5 bases lay outside the gene matches. This CDR3 contains 13 residues. The CDR3 nucleotides read TGTGCCAGCAGCGGCCAGGGGGCGGGTGGCTACACCTTC. Protein product: CASSGQGAGGYTF.

The genes are TRBV28 and TRBJ2-7; a possible D gene is TRBD2 (6 bases). The germline V gene has CDR1 MDHEN and CDR2 SYDVKM. Trimming stripped 5 bases from V and 2 bases from J, with 16 bases between. The CDR3 is 15 residues long. CDR3 in amino acids: CASSPSGTAPYEQYF. In DNA, the CDR3 is TGTGCCAGCAGTCCTTCCGGGACTGCCCCCTACGAGCAGTACTTC.

The V gene is TRBV25-1, the J gene TRBJ2-3; D not certain. Trimming left V 5 bases short and J 1 base short, with 7 bases between. The CDR3 is 13 amino acids. The germline gives CDR1 MGHDK, CDR2 SYGVNS. The CDR3 spells CASSYRGTDTQYF. The CDR3 bases are TGTGCCAGCAGTTACCGGGGCACAGATACGCAGTATTTT.

This clone came up once. The V call is TRBV28, the J call TRBJ2-4; TRBD1 matches at 7 bases. This CDR3 contains 16 residues. CDR1 is MDHEN and CDR2 is SYDVKM in the germline V gene. With 2 bases clipped from V and 4 bases from J, the junction kept 8 bases outside the gene matches. The CDR3 sequence is CASSLGSGTAKNIQYF. The CDR3 nucleotides are TGTGCCAGCAGTTTAGGATCCGGGACAGCTAAAAACATTCAGTACTTC.

V usage is TRBV2 and J usage is TRBJ2-3; 10 nucleotides match TRBD2. Germline trimming cut 1 base from V and 1 base from J; bases unmatched to any gene: 2. CDR1 is SNHLY and CDR2 is FYNNEI in the germline V gene. The length of the CDR3 is 16 residues. CDR3 DNA: TGTGCCAGCAGTGAAGGGCTAGCGGGGGGCACAGATACGCAGTATTTT. This sequence encodes CASSEGLAGGTDTQYF. Combining the CDR3 with reference TRBV2 and TRBJ2-3 gives the whole variable domain EPEVTQTPSHQVTQMGQEVILRCVPISNHLYFYWYRQILGQKVEFLVSFYNNEISEKSEIFDDQFSVERPDGSNFTLKIRSTKLEDSAMYFCASSEGLAGGTDTQYFGPGTRLTVL.

V is TRBV4-1 and J is TRBJ1-2, with no clear D. CDR1 is MGHRA, CDR2 YSYEKL, per germline. CDR3 length: 15 amino acids. V lost 0 bases, J lost 0 bases, and 8 bases lay in between. The CDR3 here is CASSQEFLPNYGYTF. In DNA form, the CDR3 reads TGCGCCAGCAGCCAAGAATTCCTCCCTAACTATGGCTACACCTTC.

This rearrangement joins TRBV19 to TRBJ1-5, with D unclear. The V end was cut by 7 bases, the J end by 2 bases, with 9 bases between. CDR3 length: 13 residues. Germline values: CDR1 LNHDA, CDR2 SQIVND (reference sequence). The CDR3 loop reads CASTVGGNQPQHF. The CDR3 bases are TGTGCCAGTACGGTCGGGGGCAATCAGCCCCAGCATTTT.

This chain uses TRBV28 with TRBJ1-1; no firm D call. With 2 bases removed from V and 11 bases from J, the gap between germline ends came to 12 bases. Germline CDR1 MDHEN, CDR2 SYDVKM. This CDR3 contains 12 residues. The CDR3 loop reads CASSLTREDAFF. CDR3 coding DNA: TGTGCCAGCAGTTTAACCCGGGAGGACGCTTTCTTT.